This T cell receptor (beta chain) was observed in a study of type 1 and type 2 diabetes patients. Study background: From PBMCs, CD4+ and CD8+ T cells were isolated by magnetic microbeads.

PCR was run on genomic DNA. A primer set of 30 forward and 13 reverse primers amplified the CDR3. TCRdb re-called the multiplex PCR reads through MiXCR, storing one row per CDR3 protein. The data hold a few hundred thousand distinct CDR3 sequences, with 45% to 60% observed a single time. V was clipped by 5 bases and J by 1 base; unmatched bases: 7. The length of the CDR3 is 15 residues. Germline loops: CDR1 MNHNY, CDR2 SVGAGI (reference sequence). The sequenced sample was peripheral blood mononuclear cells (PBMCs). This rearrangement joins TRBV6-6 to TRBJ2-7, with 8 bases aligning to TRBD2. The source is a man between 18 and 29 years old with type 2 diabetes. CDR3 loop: CASSPTSVISYEQYF. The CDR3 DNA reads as TGTGCCAGCAGTCCGACTAGCGTAATATCCTACGAGCAGTACTTC.